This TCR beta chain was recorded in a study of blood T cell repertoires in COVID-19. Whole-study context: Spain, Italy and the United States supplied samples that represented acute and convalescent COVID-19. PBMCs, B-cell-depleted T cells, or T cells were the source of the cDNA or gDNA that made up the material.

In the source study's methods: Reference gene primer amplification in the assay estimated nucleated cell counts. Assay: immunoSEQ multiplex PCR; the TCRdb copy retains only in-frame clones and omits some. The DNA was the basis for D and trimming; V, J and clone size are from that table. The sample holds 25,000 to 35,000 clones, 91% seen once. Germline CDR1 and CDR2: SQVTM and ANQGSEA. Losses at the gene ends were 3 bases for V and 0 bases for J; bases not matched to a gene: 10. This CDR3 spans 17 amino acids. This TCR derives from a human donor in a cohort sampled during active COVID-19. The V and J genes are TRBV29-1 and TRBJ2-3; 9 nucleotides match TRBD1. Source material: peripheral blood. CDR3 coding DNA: TGCAGCGTTGATGCGGTATTGGACAGGGGAAGCACAGATACGCAGTATTTT. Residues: CSVDAVLDRGSTDTQYF.